The 13 T cell receptor beta chains reported below all come from one sample, sequenced in a study of cytomegalovirus exposure and HLA in healthy donors. It was with 60 Vbeta and 13 Jbeta primers that the PCR ran. The assay was immunoSEQ multiplex PCR, and TCRdb's table has in-frame clones only and misses some. The sample has roughly 44,000 clones, around 85% seen once. The sample taken for sequencing was PBMCs. The receptors here all came from a man in his fifties in good health and CMV-seronegative.

A remark on this clone: One junction end disagrees with the germline gene, perhaps due to a read error. V and J are TRBV15 and TRBJ1-6; no clear D. This CDR3 has 13 residues. CDR1 and CDR2 (germline): LNHNV, YYDKDF (reference sequence). The chain's CDR3 is CATRRGRDSPLHF. The CDR3 DNA sequence: TGTGCCACCAGAAGAGGGCGGGATTCACCCCTCCACTTT.

The rearrangement joins TRBV11-2 to TRBJ2-5, with a tentative D call TRBD2 (7 bases). V was shortened by 4 bases and J by 6 bases, with 21 bases between the two germline ends. Germline CDR1 is SGHAT and CDR2 is FQNNGV. The CDR3 has 16 residues. CDR3 residues: CASSSLRGGVLKTQYF. The CDR3 DNA reads as TGTGCCAGCAGCTCCCTAAGGGGGGGGGTCTTGAAGACCCAGTACTTC. The full variable domain, with the rest looked up from reference TRBV11-2 and TRBJ2-5, is EAGVAQSPRYKIIEKRQSVAFWCNPISGHATLYWYQQILGQGPKLLIQFQNNGVVDDSQLPKDRFSAERLKGVDSTLKIQPAKLEDSAVYLCASSSLRGGVLKTQYFGPGTRLLVL.

This clone has only one observation. This chain links TRBV10-3 with TRBJ2-7; 10 bases map to TRBD2. In germline, CDR1 is ENHRY, CDR2 SYGVKD. The CDR3 sequence is 14 residues long. The junction had 9 bases not matched to a gene; V was cut back by 11 bases and J by 2 bases. CDR3 bases: TGTGCCCACGGACTAGCGGAATTTCCCTACGAGCAGTACTTC. Its protein is CAHGLAEFPYEQYF.

V and J are TRBV28 and TRBJ2-5, with 8 bases aligning to TRBD2. The CDR3 is made up of 13 amino acids. The germline CDR1 and CDR2 sequences are MDHEN and SYDVKM. Trimming at V came to 6 bases and at J to 3 bases, leaving 3 bases not matched to a gene. CDR3 residues: CASRKAGEETQYF. The CDR3 nucleotides are TGTGCCAGCAGGAAAGCGGGAGAAGAGACCCAGTACTTC.

V gene TRBV5-1 combines with J gene TRBJ2-5; maybe TRBD1 (7 bases). The CDR3 sequence is 12 residues long. Germline V CDR1 and CDR2: SGHRS, YFSETQ. Trimming left V 4 bases short and J 14 bases short, with 18 bases between. CDR3 loop: CASSAGTAGYYF. The DNA for the CDR3 is TGCGCCAGCAGCGCGGGGACAGCCGGATACTACTTC.

This chain joins TRBV6-6 and TRBJ1-1, with unresolved D. CDR3 length: 14 amino acids. The V gene lost 10 bases and the J gene lost 1 base, with 16 bases spanning the gap. The germline gives CDR1 MNHNY, CDR2 SVGAGI (reference sequence). CDR3 nucleotide sequence: TGTGCCACCGAACTAAAAGGAGGGAACACTGAAGCTTTCTTT. It is translated as CATELKGGNTEAFF.

The V gene is TRBV21-1, the J gene TRBJ2-1; TRBD1 is the table's D call and was not checked against the DNA. TRBV21-1 has pseudogene status. This CDR3 has 18 residues. CDR3 sequence reads: CASSKGQSGDRGPNEQFF. The CDR3, as DNA: TGTGCCAGCAGCAAAGGTCAGTCGGGGGACAGGGGACCCAATGAGCAGTTCTTC.

The chain links TRBV4-3 to TRBJ2-2, with 8 bases aligning to TRBD1. The length of the CDR3 is 15 residues. Germline V lookup: CDR1 LGHNA, CDR2 YSLEER. The ends lost 0 bases at V and 6 bases at J; junction bases unmatched: 3. CDR3 sequence: CASSQDATGAGELFF. DNA for the CDR3: TGCGCCAGCAGCCAAGATGCGACAGGGGCCGGGGAGCTGTTTTTT.

This chain connects TRBV6-1 to TRBJ2-7, with D perhaps TRBD1 (5 bases). The CDR3 length is 13 residues. V was pared by 6 bases and J by 0 bases, with 9 bases between. The V gene's germline CDR1 is MNHNS and CDR2 SASEGT. CDR3 protein: CASSWTLSYEQYF. The CDR3 region has the DNA TGTGCCAGCAGCTGGACACTCTCCTACGAGCAGTACTTC.

The chain is built from TRBV15 and TRBJ2-5; 12 nucleotides line up with TRBD2. The J call may not be correct, given that the DNA end is closer to TRBJ2-7. The CDR3 consists of 16 residues. The V gene's germline CDR1 is LNHNV and CDR2 YYDKDF (reference sequence). The CDR3 here is CATSKGLAGGSYEQYF. CDR3 coding DNA: TGTGCCACCAGCAAAGGGCTAGCGGGGGGGTCATACGAGCAGTACTTC.

The chain carries TRBV27 and TRBJ2-5; TRBD2 matches at 7 bases. The J call is uncertain, as TRBJ2-7 better fits the DNA end. CDR1 MNHEY and CDR2 SMNVEV come from the germline V gene (reference sequence). The CDR3 is 15 residues long. The CDR3 sequence is CASSPTLGGAYEQYF. In nucleotides, the CDR3 is TGTGCCAGCAGTCCGACACTGGGGGGGGCCTACGAGCAGTACTTC.

The genes are TRBV7-6 and TRBJ1-1, with unresolved D. The V end was cut by 5 bases, the J end by 0 bases, with 10 bases between. The germline V gene encodes CDR1 SGHVS and CDR2 FNYEAQ. The CDR3 consists of 14 residues. The DNA for the CDR3 is TGTGCCAGCAGCGTAGGCGATATGAACACTGAAGCTTTCTTT. Translated: CASSVGDMNTEAFF.

This chain uses TRBV6-4 with TRBJ2-4; weak D call: TRBD2 (5 bases). Trimming pared 7 bases from V and 0 bases from J, leaving 10 bases between. Germline CDR1 reads MRHNA; CDR2 reads SNTAGT. The CDR3 consists of 14 residues. The CDR3 spells CASTTGIAKNIQYF. The CDR3 coding sequence is TGTGCCAGCACCACCGGGATAGCCAAAAACATTCAGTACTTC.